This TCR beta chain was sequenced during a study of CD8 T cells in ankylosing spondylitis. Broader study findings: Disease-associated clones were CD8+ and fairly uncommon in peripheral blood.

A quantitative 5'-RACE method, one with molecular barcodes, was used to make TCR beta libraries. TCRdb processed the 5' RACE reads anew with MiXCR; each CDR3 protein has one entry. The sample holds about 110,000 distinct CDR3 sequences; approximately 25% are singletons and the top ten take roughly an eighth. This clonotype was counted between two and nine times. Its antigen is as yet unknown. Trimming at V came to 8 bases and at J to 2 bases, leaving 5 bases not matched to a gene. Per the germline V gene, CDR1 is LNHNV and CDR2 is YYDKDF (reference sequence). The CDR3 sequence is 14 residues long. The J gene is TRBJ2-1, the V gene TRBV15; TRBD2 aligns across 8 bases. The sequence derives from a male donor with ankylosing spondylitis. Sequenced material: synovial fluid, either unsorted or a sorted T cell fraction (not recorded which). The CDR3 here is CATAGGDPYNEQFF. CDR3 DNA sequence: TGTGCCACCGCGGGGGGAGACCCCTACAATGAGCAGTTCTTC.